This T cell receptor beta chain is from a study of somatic mutations in cytotoxic T cells in rheumatoid arthritis. Study at large: Some V beta antibody-stained T-cell populations were flow-sorted at nearly 100% purity, including V beta1+ cells sequenced for TCRB.

Trimming took off 3 bases at V and 4 bases at J, with 9 bases between the two ends. This CDR3 is built from 12 residues. Germline V gene sequence: CDR1 SQVTM, CDR2 ANQGSEA. Positive magnetic bead selection, which isolated the CD4+ and CD8+ cells, was followed by a flow cytometry check of purity. Study-wide points: Each of about an eighth of the 65 patients had a largest CD8+ clone that made up more than 20% of CD8+ cells. Relative to age-matched healthy controls, rheumatoid arthritis patients did not differ significantly in CD8+ T-cell clonality.

Method: immunoSEQ multiplex PCR; TCRdb's copy keeps in-frame clones and lacks some. The sample contains fewer than 20,000 clones, about four fifths of which appear only once. This clone was picked up a small number of times. Its specificity is not known. Sequenced material: CD8+ T cells sorted from blood. This TCR was recovered from an adult with rheumatoid arthritis. The V and J genes are TRBV29-1 and TRBJ1-1; D remains ambiguous. The CDR3 protein is CSVDGGSTEAFF. The CDR3, as DNA: TGCAGCGTTGACGGCGGTTCCACTGAAGCTTTCTTT.